This TCR beta chain was captured by sequencing in a study of CD8+CD57+ T cells in acquired aplastic anemia. Across the whole study: Yields of DNA that came from sorted CD4+ and CD8+ cells averaged roughly 3.3 ug.

Study findings and constraints: Patients did not significantly differ from controls in CD8+ Simpson's diversity. Patients and controls were found to share around 30 CD8+ CDR3 sequences.

TCR beta VDJ and CDR3 profiling used genomic DNA as template. MiXCR, applied by TCRdb to the reads, yields one record per CDR3 protein. The table records 400,000 to 600,000 distinct CDR3 sequences, 25% to 40% of them present only once. Whoever was chosen for sequencing had shown CD8+CD57+ cell expansion by flow cytometry. Prior therapy had not been administered to any patient at the time of blood sampling. Of note for this clonotype: Its specificity is unknown. The junction differs from germline at one of its ends, possibly a read error.

Material: sorted CD4+, CD8+, or CD8+CD57+ T cells (not recorded which) from PBMCs. The sequence was collected from a human donor with aplastic anemia.

This CDR3 is CASNLVQGYAFF. The CDR3 DNA sequence: TGTGCCAGCAACTTAGTACAGGGTTACGCTTTCTTT. The chain uses TRBV11-2 and TRBJ1-1, with D tentatively TRBD1 (6 bases). The CDR3 is 12 amino acids. The germline CDR1 and CDR2 sequences are SGHAT and FQNNGV.